One and the same sample provided the 14 T cell receptor beta chains below, sequenced in a study of OX40 agonist ivuxolimab in advanced cancers. Sequencing was performed with immunoSEQ multiplex PCR; in TCRdb, only in-frame clones are kept and a portion is missing. In the table there are around 69,000 clones, more than 80% of which are singletons. The sample consisted of CD4+ or CD8+ T cells sorted from blood, taken in a trial of the OX40 agonist ivuxolimab. The receptors come from an adult with an advanced solid tumor such as melanoma, head and neck, liver or kidney cancer.

The chain couples TRBV4-3 to TRBJ1-1; D uncertain. CDR3 length equals 12 residues. The germline V gene encodes CDR1 LGHNA and CDR2 YSLEER. V was shortened by 4 bases and J by 1 base, with 4 bases between the two germline ends. CDR3 nucleotides: TGCGCCAGCAGCCCTGGGAACACTGAAGCTTTCTTT. It specifies CASSPGNTEAFF.

The rearrangement joins TRBV19 to TRBJ2-7; D is perhaps TRBD1 (6 bases). V was cut by 5 bases and J by 0 bases, with 14 bases left in between. CDR3 length: 15 amino acids. From germline, CDR1 is LNHDA and CDR2 SQIVND (reference sequence). The CDR3: CASSPTTGYSYEQYF. For the CDR3, the DNA is TGTGCCAGTAGTCCTACGACAGGTTACTCCTACGAGCAGTACTTC.

This sequence joins TRBV27 and TRBJ1-1; TRBD1 might be the D (5 bases). V was cut by 8 bases and J by 0 bases, with 10 bases left in between. Germline CDR1 is MNHEY and CDR2 is SMNVEV (reference sequence). CDR3 size: 13 residues. The DNA of the CDR3 is TGTGCCAGCCGAACGGGGGTGAACACTGAAGCTTTCTTT. The encoded protein is CASRTGVNTEAFF.

The count of this clone is one. The chain is built from TRBV6-1 and TRBJ1-1; tentatively, D is TRBD1 (5 bases). CDR3 size: 14 residues. The V end was cut by 3 bases, the J end by 7 bases, with 15 bases between. In germline, CDR1 is MNHNS, CDR2 SASEGT. CDR3 in amino acids: CASSENSGSGEAFF. The CDR3 nucleotides read TGTGCCAGCAGTGAGAATTCAGGGAGCGGTGAAGCTTTCTTT.

The rearrangement links TRBV11-1 to TRBJ1-2, with D maybe TRBD1 (5 bases). V lost 3 bases to trimming and J lost 4 bases, with 9 bases between them. The V gene's germline CDR1 is SGHAT and CDR2 FQDESV (reference sequence). There are 13 residues in the CDR3. The CDR3 coding sequence is TGTGCCAGCAGCTTCAGGGTGGGCTATGGCTACACCTTC. Residues: CASSFRVGYGYTF.

V is TRBV27 and J is TRBJ2-3, with TRBD1 matching over 8 bases. The J segment lost 2 bases and the V segment lost 5 bases, leaving 9 bases of the junction unmatched. Germline CDR1 and CDR2: MNHEY and SMNVEV (reference sequence). The CDR3 spans 16 residues. In nucleotides, the CDR3 is TGTGCCAGCAGTCCCATAGACAGGGGCCACACAGATACGCAGTATTTT. It translates to CASSPIDRGHTDTQYF.

The V gene is TRBV6-5, the J gene TRBJ1-1; the match to TRBD1 covers 8 bases. J gave up 8 bases and V 3 bases, and 2 bases lay outside the gene matches. Germline CDR1 is MNHEY and CDR2 is SVGAGI. The CDR3 consists of 12 residues. The CDR3 region is CASSYGQGEAFF. The CDR3 nucleotides read TGTGCCAGCAGTTATGGACAGGGCGAAGCTTTCTTT.

CDR3 protein: CASSPSPGTSGSYEQYF. DNA of the CDR3: TGTGCCAGTAGTCCGAGCCCCGGGACTAGCGGGTCCTACGAGCAGTACTTC. The chain combines TRBV19 with TRBJ2-7; 12 nucleotides line up with TRBD2. J was trimmed by 1 base and V by 5 bases; bases with no gene match: 9. The germline V gene has CDR1 LNHDA and CDR2 SQIVND (reference sequence). CDR3 size: 17 residues.

The V gene is TRBV6-4, the J gene TRBJ1-1; D unclear. The V gene lost 6 bases and the J gene lost 2 bases, with 19 bases spanning the gap. From germline, CDR1 is MRHNA and CDR2 SNTAGT. This CDR3 is built from 16 residues. The CDR3 sequence: CASSQQVRADNTEAFF. CDR3 nucleotides: TGTGCCAGCAGCCAACAAGTTCGGGCAGATAACACTGAAGCTTTCTTT.

V usage is TRBV9 and J usage is TRBJ1-5; tentatively, D is TRBD1 (6 bases). Per the germline V gene, CDR1 is SGDLS and CDR2 is YYNGEE. CDR3 length: 15 amino acids. V was pared by 4 bases and J by 0 bases, with 11 bases between. This chain's CDR3 is CASSPGQISNQPQHF. The CDR3 DNA is TGTGCCAGCAGCCCCGGACAGATTAGCAATCAGCCCCAGCATTTT. Full variable domain (rest looked up from reference TRBV9 and TRBJ1-5): DSGVTQTPKHLITATGQRVTLRCSPRSGDLSVYWYQQSLDQGLQFLIQYYNGEERAKGNILERFSAQQFPDLHSELNLSSLELGDSALYFCASSPGQISNQPQHFGDGTRLSIL.

The CDR3 here is CASSLSSFGTSNTEAFF. CDR3 nucleotides: TGTGCCAGCAGTTTATCGTCCTTTGGGACATCGAACACTGAAGCTTTCTTT. The chain couples TRBV27 to TRBJ1-1, with D perhaps TRBD1 (6 bases). V was trimmed by 0 bases and J by 1 base, leaving 15 bases between them. This CDR3 spans 17 amino acids. Germline assignment: CDR1 MNHEY and CDR2 SMNVEV (reference sequence).

This clone was picked up a small number of times. CDR3 loop: CASSVITGANVLTF. As DNA, the CDR3 is TGTGCCAGTAGTGTGATAACTGGGGCCAACGTCCTGACTTTC. The chain links TRBV19 to TRBJ2-6; the D is unclear. V lost 5 bases to trimming and J lost 2 bases, with 7 bases between them. Germline CDR1 and CDR2: LNHDA and SQIVND (reference sequence). The CDR3 extends over 14 amino acids.

A note on this clone: Sequence at one end of the junction differs from germline and may be a read error. CDR3: CASSPPGDPYRYTF. Here the CDR3 DNA reads TGTGCCAGCTCACCTCCGGGAGACCCCTATCGCTACACCTTC. This chain uses TRBV7-8 with TRBJ1-2; no clear D. The CDR3 spans 14 residues. The germline gives CDR1 SGHVS, CDR2 FQNEAQ.

The CDR3 here is CASSQAKPAGGGRDTQYF. The CDR3 region has the DNA TGCGCCAGCAGCCAAGCTAAGCCGGCGGGAGGAGGTCGGGATACGCAGTATTTT. The rearrangement uses TRBV4-3 and TRBJ2-3, with 8 bases lining up with TRBD2. Germline CDR1 reads LGHNA; CDR2 reads YSLEER. The trim removed 1 base at V and 6 bases at J, leaving 15 bases unmatched. The CDR3 is made up of 18 amino acids.